The 27 T cell receptor beta chains below were found in one sample sequenced in a study of patients and donors after allogeneic stem cell transplantation. TCRdb redid the calling of the RT-PCR reads with MiXCR, one entry per CDR3 protein. The profile shows about 960,000 distinct CDR3 sequences, approximately 18% of them singletons. The sample taken for sequencing was blood, either unsorted or a sorted T cell fraction (not recorded which). The receptors here all came from a human donor who was either an allogeneic HSCT recipient or a stem cell or donor lymphocyte infusion donor (not recorded which). It is not recorded whose cells these are; they may come from a transplant donor.

The chain is built from TRBV4-1 and TRBJ2-7, with D possibly called TRBD1 or TRBD2 (5 bases each). CDR3 length: 15 amino acids. Trimming took off 1 base at V and 4 bases at J, with 14 bases between the two ends. Per the germline V gene, CDR1 is MGHRA and CDR2 is YSYEKL. CDR3 sequence reads: CASSQAGASGYEQYF. CDR3 nucleotide sequence: TGCGCCAGCAGCCAAGCTGGGGCCTCGGGATACGAGCAGTACTTC.

This CDR3 is CASSSMGSTDTQYF. For the CDR3, the DNA is TGTGCCAGCAGCTCAATGGGAAGCACAGATACGCAGTATTTT. The chain combines TRBV7-3 with TRBJ2-3, with D unresolved. This CDR3 has 14 amino acids. The germline gives CDR1 SGHTA, CDR2 FQGTGA. The V end lost 4 bases, the J end lost 0 bases, and 8 bases lay between the germline ends.

In this sample, this clonotype turned up a few times. The V and J genes are TRBV9 and TRBJ1-6; D gene uncertain. Trimming took off 2 bases at V and 6 bases at J, with 12 bases between the two ends. This CDR3 comprises 15 residues. In germline, CDR1 is SGDLS, CDR2 YYNGEE. CDR3 sequence (DNA): TGTGCCAGCAGCGTGGAGGGTCGGCGTAATTCACCCCTCCACTTT. It encodes CASSVEGRRNSPLHF.

The chain recombines TRBV24-1 with TRBJ1-2; D is possibly TRBD1 (5 bases). This CDR3 is built from 13 residues. V gave up 5 bases and J gave up 4 bases, with 10 bases separating them. CDR1 is KGHDR, CDR2 SFDVKD, per germline. CDR3 DNA: TGTGCCACCAGTGGGGGGGACTTCTATGGCTACACCTTC. It yields the protein CATSGGDFYGYTF.

This clonotype was detected many times. The chain links TRBV6-6 to TRBJ1-2; the match to TRBD1 covers 8 bases. V lost 6 bases to trimming and J lost 8 bases; unmatched junction nucleotides: 8. CDR3 length equals 13 residues. Germline V gene sequence: CDR1 MNHNY, CDR2 SVGAGI (reference sequence). CDR3 residues: CASREGQVKGYTF. CDR3 nucleotides: TGTGCCAGCAGAGAGGGACAGGTTAAGGGCTACACCTTC.

This clonotype was seen more than once but under ten times. CDR3 loop: CASSQRSRGPDEQYF. The CDR3 DNA follows: TGTGCCAGCAGCCAACGATCCAGGGGGCCGGACGAGCAGTACTTC. The chain combines TRBV3-1 with TRBJ2-7, with 8 nucleotides matching TRBD1. Unmatched junction bases numbered 8, after V lost 2 bases and J lost 5 bases. Germline V CDR1 and CDR2: LGHDT, YNNKEL (reference sequence). This CDR3 has 15 amino acids.

This clonotype has a handful of counts. The chain recombines TRBV4-1 with TRBJ2-3, with D maybe TRBD2 (5 bases). Germline V CDR1 and CDR2: MGHRA, YSYEKL. The CDR3 spans 16 residues. Deletions cut 2 bases from V and 2 bases from J, with 14 bases between. The CDR3 region is CASSQQLESNTDTQYF. DNA of the CDR3: TGCGCCAGCAGCCAACAACTAGAAAGCAACACAGATACGCAGTATTTT.

V is TRBV9 and J is TRBJ2-3, with D perhaps TRBD1 or TRBD2 (6 bases each). This CDR3 is built from 19 residues. V was shortened by 4 bases and J by 1 base, with 25 bases between the two germline ends. Germline V gives CDR1 SGDLS, CDR2 YYNGEE. The CDR3: CASSPTVLRGDMRTDTQYF. The CDR3 coding sequence is TGTGCCAGCAGCCCGACGGTTTTAAGGGGGGATATGCGCACAGATACGCAGTATTTT.

This clonotype was observed a handful of times. The gene calls are TRBV12-3 or TRBV12-4 and TRBJ2-7; D is ambiguous. The V end lost 9 bases, the J end lost 3 bases, and 15 bases lay between the germline ends. This CDR3 is built from 13 residues. Here the CDR3 reads CASQWDTDYEQYF. Here the CDR3 DNA reads TGTGCCAGTCAGTGGGATACAGACTACGAGCAGTACTTC.

The chain carries TRBV15 and TRBJ1-1; D call uncertain. Germline V gives CDR1 LNHNV, CDR2 YYDKDF (reference sequence). The V gene lost 1 base and the J gene lost 4 bases, with 10 bases spanning the gap. The CDR3 is 14 residues long. DNA of the CDR3: TGTGCCACCAGCAGAGTATTGGGTCTCACTGAAGCTTTCTTT. This codes for CATSRVLGLTEAFF.

This clonotype showed up just a few times. The chain links TRBV11-2 to TRBJ2-3; D gene unclear. Germline V gene data show CDR1 as SGHAT and CDR2 as FQNNGV. This CDR3 is 14 amino acids long. The V end was cut by 5 bases, the J end by 2 bases, with 11 bases between. The CDR3 DNA reads TGTGCCAGCAGCCCCGTGCGTACCACAGATACGCAGTATTTT. As protein: CASSPVRTTDTQYF.

The rearrangement joins TRBV5-1 to TRBJ2-5; D uncertain. This CDR3 is 14 amino acids long. V was shortened by 2 bases and J by 4 bases, with 12 bases between the two germline ends. Germline CDR1 reads SGHRS; CDR2 reads YFSETQ. In nucleotides, the CDR3 is TGCGCCAGCAGCTTACCGCCCTGGAGAGAGACCCAGTACTTC. Translated, it gives CASSLPPWRETQYF.

This clonotype has more than one count but fewer than ten. The V gene is TRBV12-3 or TRBV12-4, the J gene TRBJ2-1; possibly TRBD1 for D (6 bases). The CDR3 has 15 amino acids. Trimming cost V 3 bases and J 0 bases, with 9 bases left between them. CDR3 amino acids: CASSFHRVSYNEQFF. CDR3 nucleotide sequence: TGTGCCAGCAGTTTTCACAGGGTCTCCTACAATGAGCAGTTCTTC.

This clonotype has at least ten counts. The chain carries TRBV29-1 and TRBJ1-2; the match to TRBD1 covers 11 bases. The V segment lost 1 base and the J segment 2 bases; nucleotides outside the gene matches: 0. This CDR3 is built from 14 residues. In germline, CDR1 is SQVTM, CDR2 ANQGSEA. The DNA of the CDR3 is TGCAGCGTTGAAGGGACAGGGGGCAACTATGGCTACACCTTC. Its protein product is CSVEGTGGNYGYTF.

There are a few counts of this clonotype. V usage is TRBV4-1 and J usage is TRBJ1-1, with 11 positions matching TRBD1. This CDR3 is built from 17 residues. Per the germline V gene, CDR1 is MGHRA and CDR2 is YSYEKL. V trimming: 4 bases; J trimming: 4 bases; junction bases outside the gene matches: 11. The CDR3 DNA follows: TGCGCCAGCAGCCGGGGGGGGACAGGGGGATTAGGCACTGAAGCTTTCTTT. Amino acid sequence: CASSRGGTGGLGTEAFF.

The chain couples TRBV19 to TRBJ2-5; 12 bases map to TRBD2. The junction had 9 bases not matched to a gene; V was cut back by 3 bases and J by 1 base. CDR3 length: 18 residues. Germline V gives CDR1 LNHDA, CDR2 SQIVND (reference sequence). For the CDR3, the DNA is TGTGCCAGTAGTATCCGCGAGGGGACTAGCGGGTTCCAAGAGACCCAGTACTTC. It specifies CASSIREGTSGFQETQYF.

This clonotype was seen only a few times. This chain uses TRBV15 with TRBJ2-2; D remains ambiguous. Germline loops: CDR1 LNHNV, CDR2 YYDKDF (reference sequence). This CDR3 spans 16 amino acids. V lost 8 bases, J lost 6 bases, and 22 bases lay in between. The DNA of the CDR3 is TGTGCCACCGGAAAGGCAGGAAGGTCGTGGGCCGGGGAGCTGTTTTTT. It is translated as CATGKAGRSWAGELFF.

CDR3 nucleotide sequence: TGTGCCAGCAGCCCCGTAGAGGGGCAGGTCCCAAAATACGAGCAGTACTTC. This codes for CASSPVEGQVPKYEQYF. This rearrangement joins TRBV13 to TRBJ2-7; either TRBD1 or TRBD2 may supply D (5 bases each). The CDR3 has 17 residues. V shed 5 bases and J shed 4 bases, with 24 bases lying between them. CDR1 is PRHDT, CDR2 FYEKMQ, per germline (reference sequence).

The genes are TRBV7-8 and TRBJ2-2; unclear D gene. With 5 bases removed from V and 5 bases from J, the gap between germline ends came to 12 bases. The germline CDR1 and CDR2 sequences are SGHVS and FQNEAQ. The CDR3 is 14 residues long. CDR3 region: CASSLIQWTGELFF. In DNA form, the CDR3 reads TGTGCCAGCAGCCTAATACAGTGGACCGGGGAGCTGTTTTTT.

The genes are TRBV20-1 and TRBJ2-7; possibly TRBD1 for D (6 bases). This CDR3 has 13 residues. The V end was cut by 5 bases, the J end by 4 bases, with 15 bases between. Germline values: CDR1 DFQATT, CDR2 SNEGSKA (reference sequence). For the CDR3, the DNA is TGCAGTGCTCAGGGGCCGCAGACGTACGAGCAGTACTTC. Encoded protein: CSAQGPQTYEQYF.

The V and J genes are TRBV5-6 and TRBJ2-3; tentatively, D is TRBD1 or TRBD2 (5 bases each). V was cut by 6 bases and J by 6 bases, with 17 bases left in between. CDR1 and CDR2 from the germline V gene are SGHDT and YYEEEE. The CDR3 consists of 14 residues. The CDR3 loop reads CASNPGPVLDTQYF. The CDR3 DNA follows: TGTGCCAGCAACCCGGGACCCGTGCTGGATACGCAGTATTTT.

The rearrangement joins TRBV7-9 to TRBJ2-1, with TRBD2 identical over 9 bases. The CDR3 is 16 amino acids. CDR1 is SEHNR, CDR2 FQNEAQ, per germline (reference sequence). With 7 bases clipped from V and 2 bases from J, the junction kept 9 bases outside the gene matches. CDR3 region: CASTLASGGTYNEQFF. The CDR3 bases are TGTGCCAGCACCCTCGCAAGCGGGGGGACCTACAATGAGCAGTTCTTC.

The chain joins TRBV4-3 to TRBJ2-4, with unresolved D. This CDR3 region has 14 residues. Germline V gives CDR1 LGHNA, CDR2 YSLEER. The V and J ends lost 0 bases and 4 bases respectively, with 7 bases between them. The CDR3 sequence: CASSQDRGKNIQYF. CDR3 DNA sequence: TGCGCCAGCAGCCAAGATCGTGGGAAAAACATTCAGTACTTC.

The chain carries TRBV7-6 and TRBJ1-1; 8 nucleotides match TRBD1. From germline, CDR1 is SGHVS and CDR2 FNYEAQ. CDR3 length equals 15 residues. Trimming took 4 bases from V and 0 from J; bases not matched to a gene: 4. This CDR3 reads CASSYQGAMNTEAFF. The CDR3 DNA is TGTGCCAGCAGCTACCAGGGGGCCATGAACACTGAAGCTTTCTTT.

The chain couples TRBV4-2 to TRBJ1-2; 7 bases match TRBD1. There are 14 residues in the CDR3. Germline V gene data show CDR1 as LGHNA and CDR2 as YNFKEQ. The V and J ends lost 1 base and 4 bases, in that order; junction bases with no gene match: 3. The CDR3 bases are TGTGCCAGCAGCCAAGCAGGGGGTAGCTATGGCTACACCTTC. It translates to CASSQAGGSYGYTF.

V and J are TRBV25-1 and TRBJ2-7; 10 bases map to TRBD1. This CDR3 spans 14 amino acids. V shed 5 bases and J 7 bases; nucleotides not matched to a gene: 8. CDR1 and CDR2 (germline): MGHDK, SYGVNS. The CDR3 DNA sequence: TGTGCCAGCAGTTTGCGGACAGGGGGTGGGGAGCAGTACTTC. Protein product: CASSLRTGGGEQYF.

J is TRBJ2-1 and V is TRBV6-1, with 12 bases aligning to TRBD2. The CDR3 loop spans 15 amino acids. Germline V gene data show CDR1 as MNHNS and CDR2 as SASEGT. Losses at the gene ends were 7 bases for V and 7 bases for J; bases not matched to a gene: 8. The CDR3 loop is CASTTTSGSRNEQFF. The CDR3 bases are TGTGCCAGCACTACGACTAGCGGGAGTCGGAATGAGCAGTTCTTC.